What follows is one TCR beta chain and its context. This specimen belongs to a study of blood T cell repertoires in COVID-19. The length of the CDR3 is 15 residues. The ends lost 4 bases at V and 0 bases at J; junction bases unmatched: 5. CDR1 is SEHNR and CDR2 is FQNEAQ in the germline V gene (reference sequence). The protocol was immunoSEQ multiplex PCR, while the TCRdb copy is restricted to in-frame clones and leaves out a portion. The table has fewer than 350,000 clones, over 80% seen once. Enrolled through a virtual design, the participants were between 18 and 89 years of age and came from about two dozen US areas.

The chain is built from TRBV7-9 and TRBJ1-2, with 7 bases identical to TRBD1. The sequencing sample was made of PBMCs or T cells enriched from blood (not recorded which). The clonotype was recovered from a woman aged 25 to 39 with acute COVID-19. This CDR3 is CASSSGDRTNYGYTF. The DNA of the CDR3 is TGTGCCAGCAGCTCTGGGGACAGAACTAACTATGGCTACACCTTC.